A single sample is the source of the 32 T cell receptor beta chains below, sequenced in a study of Ad26.COV2.S vaccination and SARS-CoV-2 variants. TCRdb keeps only in-frame clones here, not all; method: immunoSEQ multiplex PCR. The data contain about 260,000 clones, around 88% of them singletons. Treatment meaning: 15 to 20 received Ad26.COV2.S at low or high dose, single or two shots; about 5 received placebo; per-sample allocation not given. The investigators took samples on day 63 after the first vaccine or placebo injection. The specimen was peripheral blood, collected in a trial of Ad26.COV2.S vaccine versus placebo. These receptor sequences come from a person between 18 and 65 years old who received the Ad26.COV2.S COVID-19 vaccine or a placebo.

The chain uses TRBV5-1 and TRBJ1-1; D call uncertain. This CDR3 region has 15 residues. The V end lost 0 bases, the J end lost 9 bases, and 18 bases lay between the germline ends. The germline V gene has CDR1 SGHRS and CDR2 YFSETQ. In DNA, the CDR3 is TGCGCCAGCAGCTTGGGGGTCGGCCAAGATGAAAAAGCTTTCTTT. Amino acid sequence: CASSLGVGQDEKAFF.

The chain couples TRBV19 to TRBJ2-3, with D maybe TRBD2 (6 bases). V was clipped by 5 bases and J by 0 bases, with 9 bases between them. This CDR3 has 14 amino acids. The germline gives CDR1 LNHDA, CDR2 SQIVND (reference sequence). The CDR3 reads CASSPGTSTDTQYF. In nucleotides, the CDR3 is TGTGCCAGTAGTCCCGGGACTAGCACAGATACGCAGTATTTT.

This chain joins TRBV5-1 and TRBJ2-5; D gene ambiguous. The CDR3 runs 16 residues. Germline V gives CDR1 SGHRS, CDR2 YFSETQ. The germline V and J ends were trimmed by 0 bases and 4 bases, with 16 bases remaining between them. CDR3 sequence (DNA): TGCGCCAGCAGCTTGGAATTAGCCAGAGGTGGAGAGACCCAGTACTTC. As protein: CASSLELARGGETQYF.

This clone was recorded only once. This chain uses TRBV6-4 with TRBJ1-1, with D maybe TRBD1 (6 bases). Germline CDR1 MRHNA, CDR2 SNTAGT. The CDR3 length is 14 residues. V was cut by 4 bases and J by 1 base, with 10 bases left in between. The CDR3 is CASSVSDRNTEAFF. CDR3 coding DNA: TGTGCCAGCAGTGTTTCGGACAGGAACACTGAAGCTTTCTTT.

Turning to this clone: One junction end disagrees with the germline gene, perhaps due to a read error. The chain couples TRBV5-1 to TRBJ1-2, with 10 nucleotides matching TRBD1. The V gene's germline CDR1 is SGHRS and CDR2 YFSETQ. CDR3 length: 13 residues. CDR3 region: CASSPGQGYDYTF. Written as DNA, the CDR3 is TGCGCCAGCAGCCCGGGACAGGGGTATGACTACACCTTC.

This chain connects TRBV5-5 to TRBJ2-7, with D unclear. Germline CDR1 reads SGHKS; CDR2 reads YYEKEE (reference sequence). Trimming left V 2 bases short and J 0 bases short, with 6 bases between. This CDR3 is 13 amino acids long. For the CDR3, the DNA is TGTGCCAGCAGCTTCCACAGCTCCTACGAGCAGTACGTC. It specifies CASSFHSSYEQYV.

The chain uses TRBV5-1 and TRBJ2-5; D is unresolved. Per germline, CDR1 SGHRS and CDR2 YFSETQ. The CDR3 extends over 15 amino acids. V gave up 0 bases and J gave up 1 base, with 10 bases separating them. CDR3 loop: CASSLAPSFQETQYF. The CDR3 DNA follows: TGCGCCAGCAGCTTGGCCCCTAGTTTCCAAGAGACCCAGTACTTC.

The chain has TRBV7-9 and TRBJ2-7, with D possibly called TRBD1 or TRBD2 (6 bases each). V was shortened by 3 bases and J by 5 bases, with 20 bases between the two germline ends. The CDR3 runs 16 residues. In germline, CDR1 is SEHNR, CDR2 FQNEAQ (reference sequence). The CDR3 region has the DNA TGTGCCAGCAGCTTTGCCCCGGGGGCGCGGACGAACGAGCAGTACTTC. Amino acids: CASSFAPGARTNEQYF.

This rearrangement joins TRBV7-8 to TRBJ2-1, with 7 bases that match TRBD2. With V trimmed by 1 base and J by 5 bases, 5 bases remained unmatched. Germline V gene sequence: CDR1 SGHVS, CDR2 FQNEAQ. The CDR3 has 15 residues. CDR3 sequence: CASSLVGGGHNEQFF. The DNA of the CDR3 is TGTGCCAGCAGCTTAGTGGGGGGAGGGCACAATGAGCAGTTCTTC.

The V and J genes are TRBV19 and TRBJ1-4; D might be TRBD1 (5 bases). This CDR3 contains 13 residues. Trimming cost V 6 bases and J 4 bases, with 9 bases left between them. The V gene's germline CDR1 is LNHDA and CDR2 SQIVND (reference sequence). The CDR3: CASRGPNNEKLFF. In nucleotides, the CDR3 is TGTGCCAGTAGGGGACCTAATAATGAAAAACTGTTTTTT.

This chain connects TRBV6-5 to TRBJ1-1, with a tentative D call TRBD1 (5 bases). V lost 4 bases and J lost 4, with 19 bases in between. The CDR3 totals 16 residues. Germline CDR1 MNHEY, CDR2 SVGAGI. The CDR3 DNA is TGTGCCAGCAGTTCCCCGGGGGGTACTGGGCGCACTGAAGCTTTCTTT. It specifies CASSSPGGTGRTEAFF.

The chain recombines TRBV7-2 with TRBJ1-6, with D unclear. The germline V gene encodes CDR1 SGHTA and CDR2 FQGNSA. V was trimmed by 3 bases and J by 8 bases, leaving 8 bases between them. The CDR3 contains 13 residues. CDR3 nucleotide sequence: TGTGCCAGCAGCTTCAGACGAGATTCACCCCTCCACTTT. It encodes CASSFRRDSPLHF.

The chain joins TRBV27 to TRBJ1-6; TRBD1 matches at 8 bases. This CDR3 spans 14 amino acids. CDR1 and CDR2 (germline): MNHEY, SMNVEV (reference sequence). V lost 7 bases, J lost 7 bases, and 6 bases stayed unmatched. For the CDR3, the DNA is TGTGCCAGCAAAAGGGACAGGAGGAATTCACCCCTCCACTTT. Translated, it gives CASKRDRRNSPLHF.

The chain carries TRBV7-9 and TRBJ1-3, with 7 bases identical to TRBD1. This CDR3 has 14 amino acids. Germline V lookup: CDR1 SEHNR, CDR2 FQNEAQ (reference sequence). Trimming removed 5 bases from V and 3 bases from J; junction bases left unmatched: 4. CDR3 loop: CASSPQGGGNTIYF. The DNA for the CDR3 is TGTGCCAGCAGCCCCCAGGGGGGTGGAAACACCATATATTTT.

The rearrangement links TRBV28 to TRBJ1-1; TRBD1 is a possible D gene (5 bases). The V gene's germline CDR1 is MDHEN and CDR2 SYDVKM. V was clipped by 5 bases and J by 1 base, with 14 bases between them. The CDR3 is 15 residues long. The CDR3 DNA is TGTGCCAGCAGTGACGTCACGGGACCGAACACTGAAGCTTTCTTT. Translation gives CASSDVTGPNTEAFF.

The chain combines TRBV2 with TRBJ2-7; D perhaps matches TRBD2 (5 bases). Looked up from germline, CDR1 is SNHLY and CDR2 is FYNNEI. The CDR3 spans 13 residues. The V and J ends lost 10 bases and 6 bases respectively, with 19 bases between them. The CDR3 sequence: CAILARGWGEQYF. The DNA for the CDR3 is TGTGCCATCCTCGCCCGGGGATGGGGCGAGCAGTACTTC.

The chain employs TRBV7-9 and TRBJ1-2; tentative D call: TRBD1 (6 bases). Germline assignment: CDR1 SEHNR and CDR2 FQNEAQ (reference sequence). The CDR3 spans 13 residues. V was shortened by 3 bases and J by 8 bases, with 13 bases between the two germline ends. Written as DNA, the CDR3 is TGTGCCAGCAGCTTTAAACAGGGTGAGGGCTACACCTTC. Protein sequence: CASSFKQGEGYTF.

The genes are TRBV19 and TRBJ2-1, with 7 bases aligning to TRBD2. CDR3 size: 15 residues. The germline V gene encodes CDR1 LNHDA and CDR2 SQIVND (reference sequence). Losses at the gene ends were 7 bases for V and 5 bases for J; bases not matched to a gene: 11. The CDR3 reads CASKRRGSWDNEQFF. CDR3 in DNA: TGTGCCAGTAAAAGGCGCGGGAGCTGGGACAATGAGCAGTTCTTC.

This rearrangement joins TRBV6-1 to TRBJ1-4; maybe TRBD1 (5 bases). Trimming left V 0 bases short and J 10 bases short, with 12 bases between. Germline CDR1 MNHNS, CDR2 SASEGT. The CDR3 is 14 amino acids. CDR3 bases: TGTGCCAGCAGTGAAGCGGGGGGATTGGGAAAACTGTTTTTT. Its protein product is CASSEAGGLGKLFF.

This chain links TRBV2 with TRBJ2-1, with 8 bases aligning to TRBD1. Per the germline V gene, CDR1 is SNHLY and CDR2 is FYNNEI. V shed 8 bases, J shed 2 bases, and the junction held 8 bases outside the gene matches. CDR3 length: 15 amino acids. For the CDR3, the DNA is TGTGCCAGCGCCGCCGAACAGGGGGCCTACAATGAGCAGTTCTTC. Amino acids: CASAAEQGAYNEQFF.

This rearrangement joins TRBV19 to TRBJ1-2; 7 bases fit TRBD1. V shed 9 bases, J shed 3 bases, and the junction held 13 bases outside the gene matches. The CDR3 has 15 residues. Germline CDR1 LNHDA, CDR2 SQIVND (reference sequence). CDR3 in DNA: TGTGCCAGCACAGGGGACAGCCCTTCGTACTATGGCTACACCTTC. Amino acids: CASTGDSPSYYGYTF. Full variable domain (remainder filled in from reference TRBV19 and TRBJ1-2): DGGITQSPKYLFRKEGQNVTLSCEQNLNHDAMYWYRQDPGQGLRLIYYSQIVNDFQKGDIAEGYSVSREKKESFPLTVTSAQKNPTAFYLCASTGDSPSYYGYTFGSGTRLTVV.

The J gene is TRBJ1-3, the V gene TRBV4-1; D unresolved. V lost 0 bases and J 0 bases, leaving 9 bases between the germline ends. The V gene's germline CDR1 is MGHRA and CDR2 YSYEKL. The CDR3 runs 16 residues. The CDR3 loop is CASSQDPSFSGNTIYF. As DNA, the CDR3 is TGCGCCAGCAGCCAAGACCCCTCCTTCTCTGGAAACACCATATATTTT.

This rearrangement joins TRBV3-1 (or the pseudogene TRBV3-2) to TRBJ1-6; D uncertain. Germline loops: CDR1 LGHDT, CDR2 YNNKEL (reference sequence). Between the trimmed V and J ends, which lost 5 bases and 6 bases, there was a span of 14 bases. The CDR3 loop spans 15 amino acids. The CDR3 DNA reads as TGTGCCAGCAGCTCCGGGAGCCACTTTAATTCACCCCTCCACTTT. Translation: CASSSGSHFNSPLHF.

The chain joins TRBV12-3 or TRBV12-4 to TRBJ1-5; a weak D match, TRBD1 (5 bases). This CDR3 region has 12 residues. V was shortened by 3 bases and J by 9 bases, with 9 bases between the two germline ends. Written as DNA, the CDR3 is TGTGCCAGCAGTTTGGGACTCCCGCCCCAGCATTTT. This translates into CASSLGLPPQHF.

J is TRBJ2-2 and V is TRBV7-8; D possibly corresponds to TRBD2 (6 bases). This CDR3 has 15 amino acids. The germline gives CDR1 SGHVS, CDR2 FQNEAQ. V was pared by 4 bases and J by 5 bases, with 14 bases between. In DNA form, the CDR3 reads TGTGCCAGCAGCTCGACTAGATATTCGACCGGGGAGCTGTTTTTT. This gives the protein CASSSTRYSTGELFF. Full variable domain (missing parts from reference TRBV7-8 and TRBJ2-2): GAGVSQSPRYKVAKRGQDVALRCDPISGHVSLFWYQQALGQGPEFLTYFQNEAQLDKSGLPSDRFFAERPEGSVSTLKIQRTQQEDSAVYLCASSSTRYSTGELFFGEGSRLTVL.

The rearrangement joins TRBV7-2 to TRBJ1-2, with TRBD1 as a possible D gene (6 bases). The CDR3 has 14 residues. The germline V gene encodes CDR1 SGHTA and CDR2 FQGNSA. Trimming removed 5 bases at V and 0 bases at J, with 10 bases between. The CDR3 bases are TGTGCCAGCAGCCCTACAGGGCCTAACTATGGCTACACCTTC. Translated, it gives CASSPTGPNYGYTF.

This clone was seen only a few times. This chain connects TRBV25-1 to TRBJ1-4; 9 bases agree with TRBD1. CDR3 size: 15 residues. CDR1 and CDR2 (germline): MGHDK, SYGVNS. Trimming at V came to 5 bases and at J to 4 bases, leaving 5 bases not matched to a gene. CDR3 nucleotides: TGTGCCAGCAGTCCAGGGGGACAGGGTAATGAAAAACTGTTTTTT. Protein sequence: CASSPGGQGNEKLFF.

The J gene is TRBJ1-1, the V gene TRBV4-3, with unresolved D. Trimming removed 0 bases at V and 0 bases at J, with 8 bases between. Germline V gene sequence: CDR1 LGHNA, CDR2 YSLEER. The CDR3 extends over 15 amino acids. The DNA of the CDR3 is TGCGCCAGCAGCCAAGATTCTAGGGTGAACACTGAAGCTTTCTTT. Translated: CASSQDSRVNTEAFF.

DNA for the CDR3: TGTGCCAGCAGCTCACAGGGGGTCTACGAGCAGTACTTC. Protein: CASSSQGVYEQYF. V and J are TRBV11-3 and TRBJ2-7; 8 nucleotides line up with TRBD1. The trim removed 4 bases at V and 3 bases at J, leaving 2 bases unmatched. The CDR3 sequence is 13 residues long. Germline V gene lookup returns CDR1 SGHNT and CDR2 YENEEA.

The chain uses TRBV27 and TRBJ2-3, with TRBD2 identical over 11 bases. The CDR3 is 15 residues long. With V trimmed by 4 bases and J by 2 bases, 2 bases remained unmatched. Germline V gene sequence: CDR1 MNHEY, CDR2 SMNVEV (reference sequence). CDR3 bases: TGTGCCAGCAGTTCTAGCGGGGGGCCCACAGATACGCAGTATTTT. Protein sequence: CASSSSGGPTDTQYF.

The V gene is TRBV27, the J gene TRBJ1-2; 9 bases agree with TRBD1. The J segment lost 8 bases and the V segment lost 6 bases, leaving 13 bases of the junction unmatched. The CDR3 consists of 15 residues. Per germline, CDR1 MNHEY and CDR2 SMNVEV (reference sequence). The CDR3 bases are TGTGCCAGCAGGGTACAGGGGGCGCGGTTCCGGGGCTACACCTTC. It is translated as CASRVQGARFRGYTF.

The chain employs TRBV6-4 and TRBJ1-5; D gene uncertain. This CDR3 spans 16 amino acids. Deletions cut 0 bases from V and 6 bases from J, with 15 bases between. Germline-derived CDR1 and CDR2 are MRHNA and SNTAGT. The DNA of the CDR3 is TGTGCCAGCAGTGACTCGAGTGGCAGAGTGGGTCAGCCCCAGCATTTT. Its protein product is CASSDSSGRVGQPQHF.